This T cell receptor (beta chain) came from a study of blood T cell repertoires in COVID-19. Across the study: Italy, Spain and the United States were the sources of the convalescent and acute COVID-19 samples.

The table came from immunoSEQ multiplex PCR; TCRdb's copy has only in-frame clones and leaves some out. This table has roughly 68,000 clones, about nine tenths appearing once. The CDR3 extends over 14 amino acids. V was shortened by 4 bases and J by 7 bases, with 14 bases between the two germline ends. Germline V gene sequence: CDR1 LGHDT, CDR2 YNNKEL (reference sequence). The chain combines TRBV3-1 (or the pseudogene TRBV3-2) with TRBJ2-1, with D maybe TRBD2 (6 bases). The clonotype originates from a human donor in a cohort sampled during active COVID-19. Sequenced sample: peripheral blood. CDR3 in DNA: TGTGCCAGCAGCCGCTTTGCTAGCGATAATGAGCAGTTCTTC. Its protein is CASSRFASDNEQFF.